The entry below gives a single T cell receptor beta chain sequence along with its context. The CDR3 consists of 18 residues. J was trimmed by 1 base and V by 0 bases; bases with no gene match: 6. Germline assignment: CDR1 LNHNV and CDR2 YYDKDF (reference sequence). The assay was immunoSEQ multiplex PCR, and TCRdb's table has in-frame clones only and misses some. The sample has 500,000 to 650,000 clones; 70% to 80% are singletons. This record belongs to a study of shared clonotypes between healthy human individuals. This rearrangement joins TRBV15 to TRBJ2-7, with 13 bases fitting TRBD2. Sequencing used PBMCs. The receptor was isolated from a woman in her thirties or forties in good health. Some clones in this sample may be carry-over from other donors' samples. The CDR3 DNA sequence: TGTGCCACCAGCAGAGACCCCCCGGGACTAGCGGGGTCCTACGAGCAGTACTTC. Amino acids: CATSRDPPGLAGSYEQYF.